A selection of T cell receptor beta chains follows, all from one sample in a study of blood T cell repertoires in COVID-19. Method: immunoSEQ multiplex PCR; TCRdb's copy keeps in-frame clones and lacks some. The sample shows about 130,000 clones, more than 75% of them seen only once. The sequenced sample consisted of peripheral blood. The receptors originated from a woman between 65 and 79 years old with COVID-19, enrolled during active disease. Both conserved end residues are part of each CDR3. The D gene is left open where the match is weak. The size of a clone is reported for some rows only, either as once, few or many, or as a class for expanded clones.

V gene	clone size	J gene	D gene	CDR3 DNA	CDR3 protein
TRBV7-2	-	TRBJ2-3	TRBD1	TGTGCCAGCAGCTCGAGACAGGGGTACACAGATACGCAGTATTTT	CASSSRQGYTDTQYF
TRBV2	-	TRBJ2-7	-	TGTGCCAGCAGGTCCGGGACTTCGTTCTACGAGCAGTACTTC	CASRSGTSFYEQYF
TRBV18	-	TRBJ1-5	-	TGTGCCAGCTCACCTGACAGGAATCAGCCCCAGCATTTT	CASSPDRNQPQHF
TRBV4-1	-	TRBJ2-5	TRBD1	TGCGCCAGCAGCCAAGTCCAGTCGGCGGCAGGGGGAGAGACCCAGTACTTC	CASSQVQSAAGGETQYF
TRBV4-1	-	TRBJ1-6	-	TGCGCCAGCAGCCACCTGACAGTTAGCTCCTATAATTCACCCCTCCACTTT	CASSHLTVSSYNSPLHF
TRBV5-4	-	TRBJ2-5	TRBD1	TGTGCCAGCAGCTTGGGACAGGGGACCCAGTACTTC	CASSLGQGTQYF
TRBV5-1	-	TRBJ2-2	TRBD2	TGCGCCAGCAGCTTGGTACTAGCGGGGGTCACCGGGGAGCTGTTTTTT	CASSLVLAGVTGELFF
TRBV5-3	-	TRBJ1-5	TRBD1	TGTGCCAGAACGGAGACAGGGGAGCAGCCCCAGCATTTT	CARTETGEQPQHF
TRBV4-3	-	TRBJ1-3	-	TGCGCCAGCAGCCAAATCGGGGGTCTTGGAAACACCATATATTTT	CASSQIGGLGNTIYF
TRBV6-5	once	TRBJ2-7	-	TGTGCCACCACCCAGGCGATCGGGGGTCCCGAGCAGTACTTC	CATTQAIGGPEQYF
TRBV10-3	once	TRBJ1-3	-	TGTGCCATCACCCCAGGCTCTGGAAACACCATATATTTT	CAITPGSGNTIYF
TRBV6-5	-	TRBJ1-2	-	TGTGCCCCCCAAAATCCCGTGCGCTCCTATGGCTACACCTTC	CAPQNPVRSYGYTF
TRBV2	-	TRBJ1-1	TRBD1	TGTGCCAGCAGTGACGCCCGGACAGGGTTCGAAATCTTT	CASSDARTGFEIF
TRBV3-1/TRBV3-2	-	TRBJ2-7	-	TGTGCCAGCAGCCGCCCCCAGGGGTCGTGGAGTGGAGAGCAGTACTTC	CASSRPQGSWSGEQYF
TRBV7-3	-	TRBJ2-1	-	TGTGCCAGCAGCTCGGGCTCCTACAATGAGCAGTTCTTC	CASSSGSYNEQFF
TRBV6-1	-	TRBJ1-2	-	TGTGCCAGCAGTGACAGCTATGGCTACACCTTC	CASSDSYGYTF
TRBV19	-	TRBJ1-2	TRBD1	TGTGCCAGTACCCCAACAGGGGGCGCGTTCTTTGGCTACACCTTC	CASTPTGGAFFGYTF
TRBV18	-	TRBJ1-5	-	TGTGCCAGCTCACTGGAGGGTGTCAGGCCCCAGCATTTT	CASSLEGVRPQHF
TRBV28	-	TRBJ2-6	TRBD1	TGTGCCAGCAGTCCGGGGGACAGGGGGTCTGGGGCCAACGTCCTGACTTTC	CASSPGDRGSGANVLTF
TRBV27	once	TRBJ2-2	TRBD2	TGTGCCAGCAGGGGCGGGGGTGCCGGGGAGCTGTTTTTT	CASRGGGAGELFF
TRBV6-6	-	TRBJ2-2	-	TGTGCCAGCCAGGCTCCAGGGAACACCGGGGAGCTGTTTTTT	CASQAPGNTGELFF
TRBV7-3	-	TRBJ2-2	TRBD2	TGTGCCAGCAGTCGACTAGCGGGGGGCGTCGGGGAGCTGTTTTTT	CASSRLAGGVGELFF
TRBV5-1	-	TRBJ2-2	-	TGCGCCAGCAGCCCCCTGGCTAGCACGAACACCGGGGAGCTGTTTTTT	CASSPLASTNTGELFF
TRBV5-6	few	TRBJ2-7	TRBD1	TGTGCCAGCAGCAGTTCAGGACAGGGGTTCGAGCAGTACTTC	CASSSSGQGFEQYF
TRBV11-3	-	TRBJ2-7	-	TGTGCCAGCAGCTTAGATGAAGTATGGGCCCTCGAGCAGTACTTC	CASSLDEVWALEQYF
TRBV16	-	TRBJ1-1	-	TGTGCCAGCAGCCCTGCGGGGGTTAAAGCTTTCTTT	CASSPAGVKAFF
TRBV18	-	TRBJ2-1	-	TGTGCCAGCTCACCACCGGGAGAGGTTGAGCAGTTCTTC	CASSPPGEVEQFF
TRBV5-8	-	TRBJ1-2	TRBD1	TGTGCCAGCAGCCCCCACCGACAGGGCGGCTATGGCTACACCTTC	CASSPHRQGGYGYTF
TRBV5-1	-	TRBJ2-1	TRBD1	TGCGCCAGCAGCTTGGGGGGACAGGGATACAATGAGCAGTTCTTC	CASSLGGQGYNEQFF
TRBV10-3	-	TRBJ1-2	-	TGTGCCATCAGTGAGTCGACCCAGGTTTACGGCTACACCTTC	CAISESTQVYGYTF
TRBV5-6	-	TRBJ2-7	TRBD1	TGTGCCAGCAGCGAGGAAACAGGGGCGAGATCCTACGAGCAGTACTTC	CASSEETGARSYEQYF
TRBV7-9	few	TRBJ1-1	-	TGTGCCAGCAGGGACGCAGGGTTGAACACTGAAGCTTTCTTT	CASRDAGLNTEAFF
TRBV10-3	-	TRBJ1-4	-	TGTGCCATCAAGTCAGGGGCTGATGAAAAACTGTTTTTT	CAIKSGADEKLFF
TRBV9	-	TRBJ2-1	-	TGTGCCAGCAGCGGACTCCCATCTCGGGATGAGCAGTTCTTC	CASSGLPSRDEQFF
TRBV3-1/TRBV3-2	-	TRBJ2-5	-	TGTGCCAGCAGCCCAGGGGGAAGCGGGGAGACCCAGTACTTC	CASSPGGSGETQYF
TRBV10-3	-	TRBJ1-4	-	TGTGCCATCAGTGACCCCCCAGCGGGGGGTGAAAAACTGTTTTTT	CAISDPPAGGEKLFF
TRBV30	once	TRBJ1-2	TRBD1	TGTGCCTGGAGCAACGCCGGGACAGAGATAAGGCATGGCTACACCTTC	CAWSNAGTEIRHGYTF
TRBV30	-	TRBJ1-1	-	TGTGCCTGGAGTTTGGGGGCCGGGGTGAACACTGAAGCTTTCTTT	CAWSLGAGVNTEAFF
TRBV18	-	TRBJ2-3	TRBD2	TGTGCCAGCTCTCCTCTGAGGCGGGGGGCGGCCACAGATACGCAGTATTTT	CASSPLRRGAATDTQYF
TRBV6-2/TRBV6-3	-	TRBJ1-1	-	TGTGCCAGCAGTTACGGCGAACAGGGTGTAAACACTGAAGCTTTCTTT	CASSYGEQGVNTEAFF
TRBV4-2	-	TRBJ2-7	-	TGTGCCAGCAGCCAAGCCTTACAGGAAAGAAACGAGCAGTACTTC	CASSQALQERNEQYF
TRBV5-6	-	TRBJ2-1	TRBD2	TGTGCCAGCAGCTTGTTAGGGGAGGGTTGGGGAAATGAGCAGTTCTTC	CASSLLGEGWGNEQFF
TRBV30	few	TRBJ1-1	-	TGTGCCGTCGGACATTCTGAAGCTTTCTTT	CAVGHSEAFF
TRBV3-1/TRBV3-2	few	TRBJ1-1	-	TGTGCCAGCAGCCTACAGTTCCAGGAGGGTGAAGCTTTCTTT	CASSLQFQEGEAFF
TRBV11-2	-	TRBJ2-7	-	TGTGCCAGCAGCTTAGGATCACAAGTCTACGAGCAGTACTTC	CASSLGSQVYEQYF
TRBV28	-	TRBJ1-1	-	TGTGCCAGCAGCCTATACACTGAAGCTTTCTTT	CASSLYTEAFF
TRBV7-9	-	TRBJ2-1	-	TGTGCCAGCAGCTCCCAGGGGGGAGAGCAGTTCTTC	CASSSQGGEQFF
TRBV7-2	-	TRBJ2-4	-	TGTGCCAGCAGCTTAGATGAGGTACTAGCCAAAAACATTCAGTACTTC	CASSLDEVLAKNIQYF
TRBV19	-	TRBJ1-5	-	TGTGCCAGTACCTCCGCTCGGCGAGGAGGATATCAGCCCCAGCATTTT	CASTSARRGGYQPQHF
TRBV7-9	-	TRBJ2-5	TRBD1	TGTGCCAGCAGCTTAACGGGACAGCGGATGGAGACCCAGTACTTC	CASSLTGQRMETQYF
TRBV27	once	TRBJ1-2	TRBD1	TGTGCCAGCAGTCTAACCTTGGGACAGGGCAAGGGGTATGGCTACACCTTC	CASSLTLGQGKGYGYTF
TRBV7-8	-	TRBJ2-2	TRBD2	TGTGCCACAGGCAGGAAGCGGGGGGGCGCCCGGGAGCTGTTTTTT	CATGRKRGGARELFF